These T cell receptor beta chains were read from a single sample in a study of cytomegalovirus exposure and HLA in healthy donors. Using immunoSEQ multiplex PCR, the repertoire was profiled, and TCRdb retains in-frame clones only, with some absent. The table shows 100,000 to 150,000 clones, with 75% to 85% occurring only once. The specimen was PBMCs. The receptors come from a middle-aged woman in good health and CMV-seronegative. The CDR3 runs from the conserved cysteine through the conserved F or W. Each record gives: J gene, clone size, V gene, D gene, CDR3 protein, CDR3 DNA. A D gene is named only where the DNA matches it firmly. Size is omitted from some rows. Given values are once, few, many or a class for expanded clones.

J gene: TRBJ2-2; clone size: NA; V gene: TRBV9; D gene: NA; CDR3 protein: CASSPGPSEGTGELFF; CDR3 DNA: TGTGCCAGCAGCCCGGGACCTTCGGAGGGGACCGGGGAGCTGTTTTTT
J gene: TRBJ2-1; clone size: NA; V gene: TRBV6-6; D gene: TRBD2; CDR3 protein: CASSDGGGPNTEQFF; CDR3 DNA: TGTGCCAGCAGTGACGGGGGGGGCCCGAATACCGAGCAGTTCTTC
J gene: TRBJ2-5; clone size: once; V gene: TRBV27; D gene: TRBD2; CDR3 protein: CASRRFGLAGASYQETQYF; CDR3 DNA: TGTGCCAGCAGACGATTTGGACTAGCGGGGGCCAGCTACCAAGAGACCCAGTACTTC
J gene: TRBJ2-7; clone size: NA; V gene: TRBV5-6; D gene: NA; CDR3 protein: CASSLQARYEQYF; CDR3 DNA: TGTGCCAGCAGCTTGCAGGCCAGATACGAGCAGTACTTC
J gene: TRBJ2-6; clone size: NA; V gene: TRBV6-1; D gene: NA; CDR3 protein: CASSEGQGKGRLSGANVLTF; CDR3 DNA: TGTGCCAGCAGTGAAGGGCAGGGGAAGGGACGGCTCTCTGGGGCCAACGTCCTGACTTTC
J gene: TRBJ2-7; clone size: NA; V gene: TRBV4-1; D gene: TRBD1; CDR3 protein: CASSQPSDRVGEQYF; CDR3 DNA: TGCGCCAGCAGCCAACCGTCGGACAGGGTGGGCGAGCAGTACTTC
J gene: TRBJ1-6; clone size: NA; V gene: TRBV10-3; D gene: TRBD1; CDR3 protein: CAISSGGSPLHF; CDR3 DNA: TGTGCCATCAGCTCAGGGGGATCACCCCTCCACTTT
J gene: TRBJ2-7; clone size: NA; V gene: TRBV28; D gene: NA; CDR3 protein: CASSFLPGSHEQYF; CDR3 DNA: TGTGCCAGCAGTTTTCTTCCCGGGAGCCACGAGCAGTACTTC
J gene: TRBJ1-2; clone size: NA; V gene: TRBV4-3; D gene: NA; CDR3 protein: CASSQDGNSGYGYTF; CDR3 DNA: TGCGCCAGCAGCCAAGATGGGAACAGCGGTTATGGCTACACCTTC
J gene: TRBJ1-6; clone size: NA; V gene: TRBV2; D gene: NA; CDR3 protein: CASSEARGAYNSPLHF; CDR3 DNA: TGTGCCAGCAGTGAAGCGCGGGGCGCCTATAATTCACCCCTCCACTTT
J gene: TRBJ2-5; clone size: NA; V gene: TRBV5-1; D gene: TRBD1; CDR3 protein: CASSWGQGQETQYF; CDR3 DNA: TGCGCCAGCAGCTGGGGACAGGGTCAAGAGACCCAGTACTTC
J gene: TRBJ2-7; clone size: once; V gene: TRBV9; D gene: NA; CDR3 protein: CASSPGISYEQYF; CDR3 DNA: TGTGCCAGCAGCCCAGGGATCTCATACGAGCAGTACTTC
J gene: TRBJ2-3; clone size: NA; V gene: TRBV21-1; D gene: NA; CDR3 protein: CASSKAGLSTSTDTQYF; CDR3 DNA: TGTGCCAGCAGCAAAGCCGGACTATCCACTAGCACAGATACGCAGTATTTT
J gene: TRBJ1-3; clone size: NA; V gene: TRBV5-1; D gene: NA; CDR3 protein: CASSLNGGGSGNTIYF; CDR3 DNA: TGCGCCAGCAGCTTGAATGGGGGCGGCTCTGGAAACACCATATATTTT
J gene: TRBJ2-1; clone size: once; V gene: TRBV28; D gene: NA; CDR3 protein: CASSLYNEQFF; CDR3 DNA: TGTGCCAGCAGTCTATACAATGAGCAGTTCTTC
J gene: TRBJ2-1; clone size: NA; V gene: TRBV5-1; D gene: TRBD2; CDR3 protein: CASSTSGNEQFF; CDR3 DNA: TGCGCCAGCAGCACTAGCGGCAATGAGCAGTTCTTC